This T cell receptor (beta chain) stems from a study of T cells after yellow fever vaccination. Of note for this clonotype: No antigen is known for it.

The junction had 4 bases not matched to a gene; V was cut back by 0 bases and J by 5 bases. The CDR3 extends over 15 amino acids. Per the germline V gene, CDR1 is SGHTA and CDR2 is FQGNSA. Template switching with 5'RACE generated the TCR cDNA and added a universal primer site and UMIs. TCRdb independently ran MiXCR on the 5' RACE reads; one entry per CDR3 protein. The sample includes about 500,000 distinct CDR3 sequences, around 16% of them seen just once. Study-level points and caveats: Bulk-population clonotypes that are abundant could appear as contaminants in FACS-sorted repertoires.

This clonotype was sampled from a man between 18 and 29 years old who received the YFV17D yellow fever vaccine. Sequences were derived from PBMCs, sampled more than 4 days after the first yellow fever vaccination. The V and J genes are TRBV7-2 and TRBJ2-5, with 9 bases matching TRBD2. Here the CDR3 DNA reads TGTGCCAGCAGCTTAGCTTCTGCGGGGGGGGAGACCCAGTACTTC. Translating it yields CASSLASAGGETQYF.